Given below is one T cell receptor (beta chain) in context. Germline values: CDR1 MDHEN, CDR2 SYDVKM. The V gene lost 5 bases and the J gene lost 2 bases, with 13 bases spanning the gap. This CDR3 contains 14 residues. Clones were sequenced by immunoSEQ multiplex PCR, and TCRdb holds only the in-frame ones, with some missing. The table includes under 400,000 clones, over 85% detected once. The entry originates in a study of blood T cell repertoires in COVID-19. The source material was peripheral blood. This sequence joins TRBV28 and TRBJ2-7, with D possibly being TRBD1 (6 bases). This receptor was taken from a woman aged 55-69 years with COVID-19, enrolled during active disease. CDR3 bases: TGTGCCAGCAGTCGACAGGCTTGGACCTACGAGCAGTACTTC. It translates to CASSRQAWTYEQYF.